This T cell receptor (beta chain) was retrieved from a study of blood T cell repertoires in COVID-19. About the research overall: The United States, Italy and Spain were the sources of the acute and convalescent COVID-19 samples.

CDR3 length: 13 amino acids. Trimming removed 4 bases from V and 4 bases from J; junction bases left unmatched: 0. Germline loops: CDR1 KGHSH, CDR2 LQKENI. Produced via immunoSEQ multiplex PCR; TCRdb's table is partial and in-frame only. Of 140,000 to 150,000 clones in the sample, around nine tenths were seen once. The material sequenced was peripheral blood. This chain uses TRBV18 with TRBJ2-7; 11 nucleotides agree with TRBD1. The TCR comes from a human donor in a cohort sampled during active COVID-19. The CDR3 loop reads CASSRDRGYEQYF. CDR3 bases: TGTGCCAGCTCACGGGACAGGGGGTACGAGCAGTACTTC. The whole variable domain, remainder taken from reference TRBV18 and TRBJ2-7, is NAGVMQNPRHLVRRRGQEARLRCSPMKGHSHVYWYRQLPEEGLKFMVYLQKENIIDESGMPKERFSAEFPKEGPSILRIQQVVRGDSAAYFCASSRDRGYEQYFGPGTRLTVT.